This T cell receptor (beta chain) was recovered during a study of blood T cell repertoires in COVID-19. Background on the study: The analysed material was cDNA or gDNA that came from T cells, B-cell-depleted T cells, or PBMCs.

Measured with immunoSEQ multiplex PCR; TCRdb has only the in-frame clones, and not every one. The sample gives fewer than 300,000 clones, 70% to 90% of which show up once; around 2.6% is in the top ten. Trimming took 1 base from V and 3 from J, leaving 14 bases between them. Germline V gene lookup returns CDR1 LGHNA and CDR2 YSLEER. CDR3 size: 16 residues. This TCR was recovered from a woman in her seventies with active or convalescent COVID-19. This chain joins TRBV4-3 and TRBJ2-3; D may be TRBD2 (5 bases). Source material: peripheral blood. Written as DNA, the CDR3 is TGCGCCAGCAGCCAAGGGGCGGGCGGCGGTACAGATACGCAGTATTTT. This translates into CASSQGAGGGTDTQYF.